A selection of T cell receptor beta chains follows, all from one sample in a study of OX40 agonist ivuxolimab in advanced cancers. Measured with immunoSEQ multiplex PCR; TCRdb has only the in-frame clones, and not every one. Seen here are under 70,000 clones, roughly 90% observed once, and the top ten hold 0.62%. The sample in question was CD4+ or CD8+ T cells sorted from blood, obtained in a trial of the OX40 agonist ivuxolimab. Source of these receptors: an adult with an advanced solid tumor such as melanoma, head and neck, liver or kidney cancer. Both conserved end residues are part of each CDR3. The D gene is left open where the match is weak. Part of the rows lack a size; the others show once, few, many or a class for expanded clones.

>TRBJ2-5|-|TRBV5-1|-
CASSSTGGKTQYF
TGCGCCAGCAGCTCGACCGGAGGGAAGACCCAGTACTTC
>TRBJ1-4|TRBD1|TRBV19|-
CASRLDRANEKLFF
TGTGCCAGTAGACTCGACAGGGCGAATGAAAAACTGTTTTTT
>TRBJ1-2|-|TRBV2|-
CASSPRQAGGGYTF
TGTGCCAGCAGCCCGCGCCAGGCCGGGGGTGGCTACACCTTC
>TRBJ2-5|-|TRBV25-1|-
CASSELRGQYF
TGTGCCAGCAGTGAATTGAGGGGCCAGTACTTC
>TRBJ2-1|-|TRBV25-1|-
CASSEYNNNEQFF
TGTGCCAGCAGTGAATATAACAACAATGAGCAGTTCTTC
>TRBJ2-1|TRBD1|TRBV7-2|-
CASSERQGGYNEQFF
TGTGCCAGCAGCGAACGACAGGGGGGTTACAATGAGCAGTTCTTC
>TRBJ1-3|TRBD1|TRBV29-1|-
CSVTGGGGNTIYF
TGCAGCGTTACAGGGGGCGGTGGAAACACCATATATTTT
>TRBJ2-7|-|TRBV6-5|-
CASSEDHEQYF
TGTGCCAGCAGTGAGGACCACGAGCAGTACTTC
>TRBJ1-2|-|TRBV6-1|-
CASSPGTASYGYTF
TGTGCCAGCAGTCCTGGGACGGCCTCCTATGGCTACACCTTC
>TRBJ2-2|TRBD2|TRBV11-3|-
CASSLILAGNTGELFF
TGTGCCAGCAGCTTAATACTAGCGGGAAACACCGGGGAGCTGTTTTTT
>TRBJ2-3|-|TRBV29-1|-
CSVEIPDKNTDTQYF
TGCAGCGTTGAAATCCCGGACAAAAACACAGATACGCAGTATTTT
>TRBJ2-3|TRBD2|TRBV5-4|-
CASSQMSREDTDTQYF
TGTGCCAGCAGCCAAATGTCGCGGGAGGATACAGATACGCAGTATTTT
>TRBJ1-5|-|TRBV7-3|-
CASSFGEDQPQHF
TGTGCCAGCAGCTTTGGGGAGGATCAGCCCCAGCATTTT
>TRBJ2-7|TRBD2|TRBV7-8|-
CASSLRGGSSYEQYF
TGTGCCAGCAGCTTGCGGGGGGGGAGCTCCTACGAGCAGTACTTC
>TRBJ2-1|-|TRBV7-8|-
CASSFGTEQFF
TGTGCCAGCAGCTTCGGGACTGAGCAGTTCTTC
>TRBJ1-5|-|TRBV11-3|-
CASSIQPSNQPQHF
TGTGCCAGCAGCATACAGCCTAGCAATCAGCCCCAGCATTTT
>TRBJ2-5|TRBD1|TRBV30|-
CAWRTGRMQETQYF
TGTGCCTGGAGGACAGGGAGAATGCAAGAGACCCAGTACTTC
>TRBJ2-7|TRBD1|TRBV7-9|-
CASSQDRVIGYEQYF
TGTGCCAGCAGCCAAGACAGGGTTATCGGGTACGAGCAGTACTTC
>TRBJ2-5|TRBD1|TRBV10-3|-
CAISESTGGRETQYF
TGTGCCATCAGTGAGTCTACAGGGGGCAGGGAGACCCAGTACTTC
>TRBJ2-2|-|TRBV5-1|-
CASSLRGWGRGSTGELFF
TGCGCCAGCAGCTTGCGTGGTTGGGGGAGAGGGTCCACCGGGGAGCTGTTTTTT
>TRBJ2-5|TRBD1|TRBV2|once
CASRWTGVPQETQYF
TGTGCCAGCAGATGGACAGGGGTTCCCCAAGAGACCCAGTACTTC
>TRBJ2-7|-|TRBV11-2|-
CASSLGSGYEQYF
TGTGCCAGCAGCTTAGGGTCGGGCTACGAGCAGTACTTC
>TRBJ2-1|TRBD2|TRBV5-1|-
CASSLRGGSYNEQFF
TGCGCCAGCAGCTTGCGCGGGGGAAGTTACAATGAGCAGTTCTTC
>TRBJ1-2|-|TRBV10-2|-
CASSDPDGQIQTNYGYTF
TGCGCCAGCAGTGACCCCGACGGCCAGATACAGACTAACTATGGCTACACCTTC
>TRBJ1-2|-|TRBV7-2|-
CASSLNPIGQAGGYTF
TGTGCCAGCAGCTTAAATCCCATTGGGCAGGCTGGTGGCTACACCTTC
>TRBJ1-5|-|TRBV19|-
CASSKNRDSNQPQHF
TGTGCCAGTAGTAAAAACAGGGATAGCAATCAGCCCCAGCATTTT
>TRBJ1-1|-|TRBV7-9|-
CASSLGLRQNTEAFF
TGTGCCAGCAGCTTAGGGTTAAGACAGAACACTGAAGCTTTCTTT
>TRBJ2-7|TRBD1|TRBV19|-
CASRVDRDHEQYF
TGTGCCAGTAGGGTCGACAGGGACCACGAGCAGTACTTC
>TRBJ2-5|-|TRBV7-8|-
CASSLVWTEVQETQYF
TGTGCCAGCAGCTTAGTATGGACAGAGGTACAAGAGACCCAGTACTTC
>TRBJ2-5|TRBD2|TRBV5-1|-
CASSFSGGARETQYF
TGCGCCAGCAGCTTTAGCGGGGGGGCCCGTGAGACCCAGTACTTC
>TRBJ2-1|TRBD1|TRBV18|-
CASSPPGTGGNEQFF
TGTGCCAGCTCACCACCTGGGACAGGGGGCAATGAGCAGTTCTTC